Described below is a single T cell receptor (beta chain) sequence and its context. The germline V gene encodes CDR1 SQVTM and CDR2 ANQGSEA. The CDR3 loop spans 13 amino acids. V lost 1 base to trimming and J lost 13 bases; unmatched junction nucleotides: 9. This study enrolled people aged about 18 to 90 from about two dozen US geographic areas. This specimen belongs to a study of blood T cell repertoires in COVID-19. The data were produced by immunoSEQ multiplex PCR, yet TCRdb's version contains in-frame clones alone and is incomplete. The table includes hundreds of thousands of clones, under 90% detected once.

This sequence joins TRBV29-1 and TRBJ2-1; 8 positions match TRBD2. The sequenced sample was PBMCs or T cells enriched from blood (not recorded which). The TCR originated in a man in his thirties or forties with acute COVID-19. This CDR3 is CSVEAAAGDGQFF. The CDR3 nucleotides read TGCAGCGTTGAAGCCGCAGCGGGAGATGGTCAGTTCTTC.